The clone carrying this T cell receptor beta chain has at least ten counts. These data belong to a study of low-dose radiotherapy and immunotherapy resistance in tumors. Study at large: Fractions of 1 Gy went to Cohort 2 every two weeks, for 13 Gy over 26 weeks. The regimen for patients comprised intravenous nivolumab 240 mg every two weeks plus intravenous ipilimumab 1 mg/kg every six weeks.

V was shortened by 6 bases and J by 6 bases, with 21 bases between the two germline ends. The CDR3 covers 15 residues. Covering alpha and beta chains, TRAV- and TRBV-specific primers were used for the first-strand cDNA. Amplification of TCRs used a constant-region primer and V-primer adapter for around 20 PCR cycles. TCRdb independently ran MiXCR on the reads; one entry per CDR3 protein. This table holds tens of thousands of distinct CDR3 sequences, under 10% found once. As to time point: before trial treatment. The presence of advanced solid tumors lacking tumor-infiltrating lymphocytes characterized eligible patients.

Sample: PBMCs, taken before treatment. This receptor was identified in a male donor with prostate cancer. The rearrangement uses TRBV12-3 or TRBV12-4 and TRBJ2-7; D may match TRBD1 or TRBD2 (5 bases each). The CDR3 is CASSPGTVVLGEQYF. Written as DNA, the CDR3 is TGTGCCAGCAGCCCCGGGACGGTGGTTTTGGGCGAGCAGTACTTC.